This TCR beta chain was obtained from a study of CD8+CD57+ T cells in acquired aplastic anemia. About the research overall: Yields of DNA that came from sorted CD4+ and CD8+ cells averaged approximately 3.2 ug.

Patients picked for sequencing had shown CD8+CD57+ cell expansion detected by flow cytometry. Severe acquired aplastic anemia was present in all patients. Using genomic DNA as the template, TCR beta VDJ and CDR3 profiling was carried out. Each CDR3 protein gets one entry after TCRdb re-called the reads with MiXCR. The data contain 150,000 to 200,000 distinct CDR3 sequences, around 47% of them singletons. The TCR originated in a human donor with aplastic anemia. The sample was sorted CD4+, CD8+, or CD8+CD57+ T cells (not recorded which) from PBMCs.

The CDR3 DNA follows: TGTGCCAGTAGTACCGCAGATCCCAGCGGCTATGGCTACACCTTC. This encodes CASSTADPSGYGYTF. The chain joins TRBV19 to TRBJ1-2, with unresolved D. From germline, CDR1 is LNHDA and CDR2 SQIVND (reference sequence). The ends were cut back, 4 bases at V and 4 bases at J, with 16 bases in the middle. CDR3 length: 15 residues.